The rows below give T cell receptor beta chains drawn from one sample of a study of radiation and T cells in renal cell carcinoma. Clones were read by immunoSEQ multiplex PCR, and TCRdb kept only the in-frame ones, dropping some. The table lists 120,000 to 150,000 clones, 75% to 90% of them singletons. The material was blood, obtained from a patient whose treatment included radiotherapy and nephrectomy. Receptors were obtained from a woman in her 50s with renal cell carcinoma. CDR3s include the opening cysteine and the closing phenylalanine or tryptophan. Fields, in order: clone size, J gene, D gene, V gene, CDR3 DNA, CDR3 protein. A D gene is named only where the DNA matches it firmly. Not every row has a clone size; where given, it reads once, few, many or a size class.

- | TRBJ2-7 | - | TRBV5-1 | TGCGCCACGGGTCGGGCAGGGTCCTACGAGCAGTACTTC | CATGRAGSYEQYF
once | TRBJ2-1 | - | TRBV30 | TGTGCCTGGAGTGTACGTAAACAGTGCAAAAATGAGCAGTTCTTC | CAWSVRKQCKNEQFF
- | TRBJ2-1 | - | TRBV9 | TGTGCCAGCAGCGTATTCGGAGGTCTTAATGAGCAGTTCTTC | CASSVFGGLNEQFF
few | TRBJ2-7 | - | TRBV7-7 | TGTGCTAGCAGCCCACAATCACAGGGCTACGAGCAGTACTTC | CASSPQSQGYEQYF
- | TRBJ2-5 | - | TRBV6-1 | TGTGCCAGCAGTGAACAGGGACCCCAAGAGACCCAGTACTTC | CASSEQGPQETQYF
- | TRBJ1-5 | - | TRBV19 | TGTGCCAGTAGTTGGCAGGGAGATAGCAATCAGCCCCAGCATTTT | CASSWQGDSNQPQHF
- | TRBJ1-4 | - | TRBV7-2 | TGTGCCAGCAGCTTAATCCGGGACTCCGAAAAACTGTTTTTT | CASSLIRDSEKLFF
- | TRBJ2-5 | - | TRBV29-1 | TGCAGCGTCGGTAGGCCGGGGGAGACCCAGTACTTC | CSVGRPGETQYF
- | TRBJ1-5 | - | TRBV29-1 | TGCAGCGTTAAGGATAGCAATCAGCCCCAGCATTTT | CSVKDSNQPQHF
few | TRBJ1-1 | - | TRBV10-3 | TGTGCCATCAGTCCACAGGAGAACACTGAAGCTTTCTTT | CAISPQENTEAFF
- | TRBJ2-7 | - | TRBV6-1 | TGTGCCAGCAGTGAACGGATTACGAGGAAGTACTTC | CASSERITRKYF
- | TRBJ2-5 | TRBD2 | TRBV5-4 | TGTGCCAGCAGCTTGGGGGGACTAGCGGGAGGGAATATCGAGACCCAGTACTTC | CASSLGGLAGGNIETQYF
few | TRBJ1-2 | - | TRBV28 | TGTGCCAGCAGTTTCCCCGGGACCCTTAAGGCTGGCTACACCTTC | CASSFPGTLKAGYTF
few | TRBJ2-6 | - | TRBV15 | TGTGCCACCAGGATTGACTACTCTGGGGCCAACGTCCTGACTTTC | CATRIDYSGANVLTF
- | TRBJ1-1 | TRBD1 | TRBV7-9 | TGTGCCAGCAGGAAGACAGGGGACGACACTGAAGCTTTCTTT | CASRKTGDDTEAFF
few | TRBJ1-1 | - | TRBV2 | TGTGCCAGCAGTGAATCGCGTGGGGAGAACACTGAAGCTTTCTTT | CASSESRGENTEAFF
- | TRBJ1-2 | - | TRBV7-8 | TGTGCCAGCAGCGACAGGATAGGGTATGGCTACACCTTC | CASSDRIGYGYTF
- | TRBJ2-1 | TRBD1 | TRBV5-4 | TGTGCCAGCGCCGGCTATTACAGGGGTAGTGAGCAGTTCTTC | CASAGYYRGSEQFF